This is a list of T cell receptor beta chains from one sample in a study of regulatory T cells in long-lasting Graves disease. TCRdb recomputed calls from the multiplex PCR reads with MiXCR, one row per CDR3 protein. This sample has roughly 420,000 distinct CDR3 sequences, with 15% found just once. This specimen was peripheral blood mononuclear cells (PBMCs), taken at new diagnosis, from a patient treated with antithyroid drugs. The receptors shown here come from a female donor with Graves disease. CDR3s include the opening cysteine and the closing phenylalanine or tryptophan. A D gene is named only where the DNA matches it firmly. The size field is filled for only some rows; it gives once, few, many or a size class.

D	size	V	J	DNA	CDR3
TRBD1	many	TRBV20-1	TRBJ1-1	TGCAGTGCTAGTCCCACAGGGGGTAGGGAAGCTTTCTTT	CSASPTGGREAFF
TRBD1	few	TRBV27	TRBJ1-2	TGTGCCAGCAGTTTACTTGGACAGGGTGCTTATGGCTACACCTTC	CASSLLGQGAYGYTF
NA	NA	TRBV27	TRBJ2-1	TGTGCCAGCAGCTTCTTTACAGGGCCCCGCGTCGATGAGCAGTTCTTC	CASSFFTGPRVDEQFF
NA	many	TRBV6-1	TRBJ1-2	TGTGCCAGCAAGTCGCGAGGTTCGGATGGCTACACCTTC	CASKSRGSDGYTF
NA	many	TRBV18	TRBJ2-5	TGTGCCAGCTCACCAAAGGTAGCTGTAGAGACCCAGTACTTC	CASSPKVAVETQYF
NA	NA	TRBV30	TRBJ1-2	TGTGCCTGGAGTTCCCTTAAGGGCGCAGGAATTAATGGCTACACCTTC	CAWSSLKGAGINGYTF
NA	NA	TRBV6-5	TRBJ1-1	TGTGCCAGCAGTTACTTTGGGAGGGCAGCTTTCTTT	CASSYFGRAAFF
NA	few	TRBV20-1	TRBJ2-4	TGCAGTGCTTTCGGGGGAAAGGGCGGGTTTAGGGGCAAAAACATTCAGTACTTC	CSAFGGKGGFRGKNIQYF
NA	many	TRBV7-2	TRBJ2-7	TGTGCCAGCAGCCCCGACAGATACTCCTACGAGCAGTACTTC	CASSPDRYSYEQYF
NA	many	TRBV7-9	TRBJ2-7	TGTGCCAGCAGCCCAGACGGGCAAACCTACGAGCAGTACTTC	CASSPDGQTYEQYF
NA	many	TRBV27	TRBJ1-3	TGTGCCAGCAGGGGAAGGGGTGGAAACACCATATATTTT	CASRGRGGNTIYF
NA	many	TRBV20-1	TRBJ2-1	TGCAGTGCCACTGGAACGAGCGAAGGGATGGGGGGTGAGCAGTTCTTC	CSATGTSEGMGGEQFF
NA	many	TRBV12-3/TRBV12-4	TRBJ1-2	TGTGCCAGCAGTTTGGGGGGAGCGGATGTAGTGGAGGGCGGCTATGGCTACACCTTC	CASSLGGADVVEGGYGYTF
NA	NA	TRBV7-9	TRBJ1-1	TGTGCCAGCAGCGATGGAGGGGAAAGGGGGAGAACTGAAGCTTTCTTT	CASSDGGERGRTEAFF
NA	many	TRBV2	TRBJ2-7	TGTGCCAGCAGACCGGGCCAGCCCCCCTACCAGCAGTACTTC	CASRPGQPPYQQYF
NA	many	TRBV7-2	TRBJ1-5	TGTGCCAGCAGCCCCCGCTACTCGACAGATCAGCCCCAGCATTTT	CASSPRYSTDQPQHF
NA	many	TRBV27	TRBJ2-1	TGTGCCAGCAGCTTCTTAGCGGCTACAGGGGAGCAGTTCTTC	CASSFLAATGEQFF
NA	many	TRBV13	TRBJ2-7	TGTGCCAGCAGCTTACGGGACACCCGCTCCTACGAGCAGTACTTC	CASSLRDTRSYEQYF
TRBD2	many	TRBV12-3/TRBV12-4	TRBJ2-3	TGTGCCAGCAGTTTAGGAGCGGGAGTTACTGGAACGCAGTATTTT	CASSLGAGVTGTQYF
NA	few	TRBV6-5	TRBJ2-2	TGTGCCAGCAGTTACTCTGGGCCAGCGAAGTACACCGGGGAGCTGTTTTTT	CASSYSGPAKYTGELFF
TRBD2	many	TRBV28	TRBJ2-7	TGTGCCAGCAGTTTAGGGACTAGCGGCCTCGCTTCCTACGAGCAGTACTTC	CASSLGTSGLASYEQYF
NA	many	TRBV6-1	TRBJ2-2	TGTGCCAGCTCCATCACCGCGAACACCGGGGAGCTGTTTTTT	CASSITANTGELFF
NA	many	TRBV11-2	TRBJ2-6	TGTGCCAGCAGCTTTCGTAGGGTGTCATTCTTTGGGGCCAACGTCCTGACTTTC	CASSFRRVSFFGANVLTF
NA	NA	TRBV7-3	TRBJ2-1	TGTGCCAGCAGCGTGACATCGGCCTACAATGAGCAGTTCTTC	CASSVTSAYNEQFF
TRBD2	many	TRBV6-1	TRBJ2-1	TGTGCCAGCAGTGAAGCGAAAGGGACTAGCCCTCTCAATGAGCAGTTCTTC	CASSEAKGTSPLNEQFF
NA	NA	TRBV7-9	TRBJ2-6	TGTGCCAGCAGGCCCCTCCAAACAGGGGGGGTCTCTGGGGCCAACGTCCTGACTTTC	CASRPLQTGGVSGANVLTF
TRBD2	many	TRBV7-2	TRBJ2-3	TGTGCCAGCAGCAACAGGGTACGGGGGGGAGATACGCAGTATTTT	CASSNRVRGGDTQYF
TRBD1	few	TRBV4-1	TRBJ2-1	TGCGCCAGCAGCCAGCCCGGACAGGGGCCCTACAATGAGCAGTTCTTC	CASSQPGQGPYNEQFF
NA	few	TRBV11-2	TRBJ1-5	TGTGCCAGCAGAGGCGCGGCAAATCAGCCCCAGCATTTT	CASRGAANQPQHF
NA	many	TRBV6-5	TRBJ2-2	TGTGCCAGCAGTTACGAGCCCCCACTAGGACGGACCGGGGAGCTGTTTTTT	CASSYEPPLGRTGELFF
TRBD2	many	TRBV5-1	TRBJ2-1	TGCGCCAGCAGCTTGGCCGGAGCGGGGGACTACAATGAGCAGTTCTTC	CASSLAGAGDYNEQFF
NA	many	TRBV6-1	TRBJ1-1	TGTGCCAGCAGACACGACAAGGAGAACACTGAAGCTTTCTTT	CASRHDKENTEAFF
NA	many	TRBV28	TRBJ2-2	TGTGCCAGCAACCAGGGGGGGACCGGGGAGCTGTTTTTT	CASNQGGTGELFF
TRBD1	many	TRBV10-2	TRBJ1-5	TGCGCCAGCAGCGTACAGGGGAATGACAATCAGCCCCAGCATTTT	CASSVQGNDNQPQHF
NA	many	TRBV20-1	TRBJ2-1	TGCAGTGCTAACGGGGACCGGGACAATGAGCAGTTCTTC	CSANGDRDNEQFF
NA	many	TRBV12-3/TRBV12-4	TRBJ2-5	TGTGCCAGCAGTCATGACTTCCAAAAGACCCAGTACTTC	CASSHDFQKTQYF
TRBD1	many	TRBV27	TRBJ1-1	TGTGCCAGCAGCTCACCGGGACAGGGAACTTTCTTT	CASSSPGQGTFF
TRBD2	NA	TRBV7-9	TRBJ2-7	TGTGCCAGCAGCGGAAGGGGACCCAGGACTAGCGGGAGGGCGGCCAATCCCTACGAGCAGTACTTC	CASSGRGPRTSGRAANPYEQYF
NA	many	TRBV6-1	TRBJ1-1	TGTGCCAGCAGACTGGCAGGGGTGCCTGAAGCTTTCTTT	CASRLAGVPEAFF
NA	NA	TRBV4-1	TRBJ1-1	TGCGCCAGCAGCCAAGTAACCCCCCACACTGAAGCTTTCTTT	CASSQVTPHTEAFF
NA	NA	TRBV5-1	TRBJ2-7	TGCGCCAGCAGAGATGGCGTAGGGGTCCTACCCTACGAGCAGTACTTC	CASRDGVGVLPYEQYF
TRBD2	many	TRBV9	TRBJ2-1	TGTGCCAGCAGCGTAGGAACGGGGGGTTCGTACAATGAGCAGTTCTTC	CASSVGTGGSYNEQFF
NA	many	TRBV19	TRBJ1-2	TGTGCCAGTAGTGGAGAGACAGGCTCCTATGGCTACACCTTC	CASSGETGSYGYTF
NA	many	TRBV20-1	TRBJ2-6	TGCAGTGCTAGAGGTCTCAAGGGCGTTACCTCTGGGGCCAACGTCCTGACTTTC	CSARGLKGVTSGANVLTF
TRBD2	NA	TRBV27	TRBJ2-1	TGTGCCAGCAGTTCCGGACTAGCGGACCGAAGCTCCTACAATGAGCAGTTCTTC	CASSSGLADRSSYNEQFF
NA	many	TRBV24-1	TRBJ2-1	TGTGCCACCAGTAGGGGCAGACCTTACAATGAGCAGTTCTTC	CATSRGRPYNEQFF
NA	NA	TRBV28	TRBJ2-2	TGTGCCAGCAGTTTACCCAGGGGGGGCACCGGGGAGCTGTTTTTT	CASSLPRGGTGELFF
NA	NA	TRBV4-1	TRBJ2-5	TGCGCCAGCAGCCAAGTAATTAGCAGGGTCCAAGAGACCCAGTACTTC	CASSQVISRVQETQYF